This T cell receptor (beta chain) originates from a study of PD-1 blockade in classical Hodgkin lymphoma (dated by TCRdb to 2020 to 2021). Background on the whole study: Nivolumab dosing was 3 mg/kg intravenously every 2 weeks, continuing until either disease progression or unacceptable toxicity. The study used CyTOF and TCR beta sequencing to define a peripheral blood immune signature of response to PD-1 blockade in classical Hodgkin lymphoma. The paper as a whole reports these results and caveats: Baseline diversity similar to that of newly diagnosed patients was observed in trial patients achieving complete response, whereas significantly lower diversity was observed in partial responders and progressors. Baseline TCR diversity was reported to be lower in newly diagnosed patients than in healthy donors and to be lower still in relapsed/refractory patients. Only a single clinical trial cohort was studied, and what caused the repertoire differences, possibly disease activity or prior therapy, remained undefined. By C4D1, a significant rise was seen in CD4+ TCR diversity but not in CD8+ TCR diversity (p=0.0027 vs p=0.16), and the rise was most apparent among complete responders (p=0.02). Diversity was lower in patients who began nivolumab less than 1 year after ASCT, so these patients were left out of later analyses to avoid confounding by immune reconstitution.

Genomic DNA was extracted with the Qiagen DNeasy kit from unsorted PBMCs and from negatively selected CD4+ and CD8+ fractions. Using primers that anneal to V and J segments, immunoSEQ multiplex PCR amplified the TCR beta CDR3 regions. A synthetic immune receptor repertoire was used to minimize amplification bias, and any remaining bias was removed computationally after sequencing. On the authors' methods: Repertoire diversity was quantified as the Shannon entropy index using custom Python scripts. Unsorted, CD4+ and CD8+ repertoires were analyzed separately, except in combined analyses where CD4+ and CD8+ sequences were merged in silico. A clone counted as expanded when the clone's frequency after treatment rose at least 2-fold relative to C1D1, and clones undetected at baseline were given a pseudocount of 0.5. Singleton clones were defined as clones with 0 or 1 copy at C1D1, and non-singleton clones were defined as clones with 2 or more copies. By matching protein sequences in sorted samples from the same patient, clones expanded in unsorted samples were annotated as CD4+, CD8+ or unknown. Wilcoxon tests on paired samples were used to test diversity changes from C1D1 to C4D1. TCRdb retrieved this table from immuneACCESS and kept in-frame rearrangements only. Not all clones are present; in checked studies, unresolved V genes account for under half, and no reason is known for the remainder. V, J and clone size derive from that table, while D and trimming were established from the DNA sequence. Present in this sample are about 30,000 clones, roughly 80% of which were seen just once. The top ten constitute approximately 0.62% of the sample.

From a lookup of the germline V gene (reference sequence), CDR1 and CDR2 are GTSNPN and SVGIG. The CDR3 holds 12 amino acids from the cysteine to the phenylalanine. Only the CDR3 DNA stays, 36 bases, in frame from base 1. The germline ends are 16 bases apart after V is trimmed by 5 bases and J by 9 bases. As regards this clone: Its specific antigen is unknown. Base qualities were left out, and no much larger clone turns up one base away.

The label giving this sample's time point can be read as: cycle 4 day 1 (C4D1), after about 6 weeks of nivolumab. Relapse after autologous stem cell transplantation had occurred in all trial patients, and cohorts A, B and C were distinguished by prior brentuximab vedotin exposure. Using a Miltenyi CD4+ T cell isolation kit, CD4+ T cells were purified from thawed PBMCs through magnetic negative selection. The trial cohort comprised roughly 50 patients with relapsed/refractory classical Hodgkin lymphoma whose best overall responses were complete response, partial response or progressive disease. In the multi-cohort phase II CheckMate 205 trial, trial patients received single-agent nivolumab. Best overall response was determined by an independent review committee according to the 2007 International Working Group response criteria. Trial PBMCs were obtained immediately prior to nivolumab initiation (C1D1) and on therapy at cycle 2 day 1 and cycle 4 day 1. Peripheral blood was collected in 8 mL Vacutainer Cell Preparation Tubes, from which PBMCs were isolated by centrifugation and then cryopreserved. Purified CD4+ and CD8+ fractions were prepared only for cases where an additional PBMC sample was available. Magnetically labelled cells were removed on LS columns in a quadroMACS separator, and the flow-through was collected as the purified fraction.

The specimen was CD4+ T cells from blood, collected before the fourth cycle of nivolumab. The origin of this receptor is a human donor with classical Hodgkin lymphoma. The sequence is built from TRBV30 and TRBJ1-2; TRBD1 is possibly the D segment (6 matching bases). This receptor has the CDR3 CAWSRSGESYTF. The DNA sequence follows: TGTGCCTGGTCCCGATCAGGGGAGAGCTACACCTTC.